This T cell receptor beta chain was identified in a study of cytomegalovirus exposure and HLA in healthy donors. The PCR was carried out with 60 Vbeta primers and 13 Jbeta primers. TCRdb's table, derived via immunoSEQ multiplex PCR, lists solely in-frame clones and lacks some. The profile covers more than 150,000 clones, with around 86% appearing a single time and under 0.9% taken by the ten largest. Germline V gene data show CDR1 as SGHAT and CDR2 as FQNNGV. The CDR3 covers 16 residues. V lost 1 base and J lost 9; bases outside the gene matches: 8. Of note for this clone: Antigen specificity is unknown.

Findings of the study overall: Published work reported that the classifier diagnosed cytomegalovirus status with high specificity and sensitivity. Presence/absence analyses assumed roughly uniform sequencing depth across donors.

The sequencing input was PBMCs. V usage is TRBV11-2 and J usage is TRBJ2-1; 11 positions match TRBD2. The sequence came from a woman aged 18 to 35 in good health and CMV-seronegative. The CDR3 here is CASSLVVLAGAGEQFF. CDR3 nucleotides: TGTGCCAGCAGCTTAGTAGTACTAGCGGGGGCTGGTGAGCAGTTCTTC.